Below, 27 T cell receptor beta chains from the same sample are listed, as sequenced in a study of blood T cell repertoires in COVID-19. Only in-frame clones appear in the TCRdb table, and some are missing; sequencing was by immunoSEQ multiplex PCR. The sample has around 60,000 clones; 88% are singletons. Specimen: peripheral blood. These receptors were obtained from a human donor in a cohort sampled during active COVID-19.

The gene calls are TRBV5-4 and TRBJ2-6; a weak D match, TRBD1 (6 bases). Germline-derived CDR1 and CDR2 are SGHNT and YYREEE (reference sequence). This CDR3 spans 15 amino acids. Trimming took 4 bases from V and 2 from J, leaving 10 bases between them. The CDR3 reads CASSNRQAGANVLTF. The CDR3 DNA follows: TGTGCCAGCAGCAATCGACAGGCTGGGGCCAACGTCCTGACTTTC.

This clone has a handful of counts. Sequence at one end of the junction differs from germline and may be a read error. The chain employs TRBV10-2 and TRBJ2-7, with no clear D. The CDR3 is 13 amino acids. Looked up from germline, CDR1 is WSHSY and CDR2 is SAAADI. The CDR3 region is CASRESLAYEQYF. The DNA for the CDR3 is TGCGCCAGCAGAGAGTCCCTAGCCTACGAGCAGTACTTC.

This rearrangement joins TRBV2 to TRBJ1-5, with D perhaps matching TRBD1 (5 bases). With 4 bases removed from V and 0 bases from J, the gap between germline ends came to 10 bases. CDR3 length: 15 residues. Germline CDR1 SNHLY, CDR2 FYNNEI. DNA of the CDR3: TGTGCCAGCAGTGCCGACAGACATAGCAATCAGCCCCAGCATTTT. Amino acid sequence: CASSADRHSNQPQHF.

The V call is TRBV5-4, the J call TRBJ1-5; 7 bases are shared with TRBD1. Looked up from germline, CDR1 is SGHNT and CDR2 is YYREEE (reference sequence). V trimming: 4 bases; J trimming: 7 bases; junction bases outside the gene matches: 8. The CDR3 sequence is 14 residues long. The CDR3, as DNA: TGTGCCAGCAGCACCGGGACAGAGGGACAGCCCCAGCATTTT. It specifies CASSTGTEGQPQHF. Filled out from reference TRBV5-4 and TRBJ1-5, the complete variable domain reads ETGVTQSPTHLIKTRGQQVTLRCSSQSGHNTVSWYQQALGQGPQFIFQYYREEENGRGNFPPRFSGLQFPNYSSELNVNALELDDSALYLCASSTGTEGQPQHFGDGTRLSIL.

The rearrangement links TRBV27 to TRBJ2-1; weak D call: TRBD1 (6 bases). Trimming shortened V by 2 bases and J by 12 bases, and 14 bases separated the two germline ends. The germline gives CDR1 MNHEY, CDR2 SMNVEV (reference sequence). CDR3 length equals 13 residues. The CDR3 DNA is TGTGCCAGCAGTTTAACGGACAGTCGCAGGCAGTTCTTC. Protein product: CASSLTDSRRQFF.

The rearrangement joins TRBV6-2 or TRBV6-3 to TRBJ2-5; TRBD2 matches at 8 bases. Losses at the gene ends were 2 bases for V and 3 bases for J; bases not matched to a gene: 5. The CDR3 is 15 residues long. Germline CDR1 reads MNHEY; CDR2 reads SVGEGT. CDR3 sequence (DNA): TGTGCCAGCAGTTACGTCGGGACTAGAGAAGAGACCCAGTACTTC. It yields the protein CASSYVGTREETQYF.

V gene TRBV9 combines with J gene TRBJ2-7; 9 bases match TRBD1. Germline loops: CDR1 SGDLS, CDR2 YYNGEE. J was trimmed by 2 bases and V by 0 bases; bases with no gene match: 3. This CDR3 has 15 amino acids. CDR3 sequence (DNA): TGTGCCAGCAGCGTAGCGGGACAGGGAACCTACGAGCAGTACTTC. Amino acids: CASSVAGQGTYEQYF.

The chain carries TRBV5-1 and TRBJ2-7, with 10 bases fitting TRBD1. Germline assignment: CDR1 SGHRS and CDR2 YFSETQ. V trimming: 2 bases; J trimming: 0 bases; junction bases outside the gene matches: 8. This CDR3 contains 17 residues. CDR3 region: CASSLKAGQGFSYEQYF. The CDR3 nucleotides read TGCGCCAGCAGCTTAAAGGCGGGACAGGGGTTCTCCTACGAGCAGTACTTC.

The rearrangement uses TRBV10-3 and TRBJ2-3, with 8 bases matching TRBD2. The CDR3 extends over 14 amino acids. The V segment lost 7 bases and the J segment 2 bases; nucleotides outside the gene matches: 5. The germline V gene encodes CDR1 ENHRY and CDR2 SYGVKD. CDR3 protein: CAINQRGPTDTQYF. The CDR3, as DNA: TGTGCCATCAATCAGCGGGGGCCCACAGATACGCAGTATTTT.

The rearrangement links TRBV9 to TRBJ2-1; D possibly corresponds to TRBD1 (6 bases). With 4 bases removed from V and 2 bases from J, the gap between germline ends came to 16 bases. This CDR3 region has 16 residues. The germline V gene has CDR1 SGDLS and CDR2 YYNGEE. CDR3 residues: CASSPQGSKAYNEQFF. The CDR3 DNA reads TGTGCCAGCAGCCCCCAGGGGAGCAAGGCCTACAATGAGCAGTTCTTC. Filled out from reference TRBV9 and TRBJ2-1, the complete variable domain reads DSGVTQTPKHLITATGQRVTLRCSPRSGDLSVYWYQQSLDQGLQFLIQYYNGEERAKGNILERFSAQQFPDLHSELNLSSLELGDSALYFCASSPQGSKAYNEQFFGPGTRLTVL.

The V gene is TRBV7-8, the J gene TRBJ1-1, with D perhaps TRBD1 (6 bases). CDR1 and CDR2 from the germline V gene are SGHVS and FQNEAQ. Trimming left V 5 bases short and J 5 bases short, with 18 bases between. The CDR3 length is 15 residues. CDR3: CASSPRPGEKTEAFF. The CDR3 DNA reads as TGTGCCAGCAGCCCTCGCCCAGGGGAGAAAACTGAAGCTTTCTTT.

The chain recombines TRBV6-5 with TRBJ2-7; D is possibly TRBD1 (6 bases). Trimming shortened V by 5 bases and J by 6 bases, and 20 bases separated the two germline ends. The CDR3 extends over 15 amino acids. CDR1 and CDR2 (germline): MNHEY, SVGAGI. CDR3 coding DNA: TGTGCCAGCAGTACCACGTCATGGGACATTCCCGAGCAGTACTTC. The encoded protein is CASSTTSWDIPEQYF.

The CDR3 region has the DNA TGCGCCAGCAGCTTGGCCAGGCTAGCGGGGGAGAGCTCCTACAATGAGCAGTTCTTC. It encodes CASSLARLAGESSYNEQFF. The rearrangement links TRBV5-1 to TRBJ2-1, with 10 bases that match TRBD2. This CDR3 is 19 amino acids long. Germline V gene lookup returns CDR1 SGHRS and CDR2 YFSETQ. Losses at the gene ends were 0 bases for V and 0 bases for J; bases not matched to a gene: 9.

The V call is TRBV19, the J call TRBJ2-7; TRBD1 matches at 7 bases. The CDR3 length is 12 residues. Germline CDR1 LNHDA, CDR2 SQIVND (reference sequence). V lost 8 bases to trimming and J lost 6 bases; unmatched junction nucleotides: 7. This CDR3 is CASQGGSREQYF. The CDR3 bases are TGTGCCAGTCAAGGGGGCTCTCGCGAGCAGTACTTC. Variable domain in full (rest from reference TRBV19 and TRBJ2-7): DGGITQSPKYLFRKEGQNVTLSCEQNLNHDAMYWYRQDPGQGLRLIYYSQIVNDFQKGDIAEGYSVSREKKESFPLTVTSAQKNPTAFYLCASQGGSREQYFGPGTRLTVT.

The chain couples TRBV13 to TRBJ1-2, with D unresolved. The V gene's germline CDR1 is PRHDT and CDR2 FYEKMQ (reference sequence). The CDR3 is 11 residues long. V lost 5 bases and J lost 9, with 10 bases in between. CDR3 sequence: CASSLSRSYTF. CDR3 DNA: TGTGCCAGCAGCCTCAGTCGCAGCTACACCTTC.

This clone was detected once. The chain uses TRBV5-4 and TRBJ1-1; perhaps TRBD1 as D (6 bases). In germline, CDR1 is SGHNT, CDR2 YYREEE (reference sequence). The CDR3 spans 15 residues. V lost 0 bases and J 1 base, leaving 10 bases between the germline ends. The CDR3 DNA is TGTGCCAGCAGCTTGGGTCGGACAGCGAACACTGAAGCTTTCTTT. This codes for CASSLGRTANTEAFF.

The chain's CDR3 is CATSRETGLTGELFF. The DNA for the CDR3 is TGTGCCACCAGCAGGGAGACAGGGCTCACCGGGGAGCTGTTTTTT. The rearrangement joins TRBV15 to TRBJ2-2, with 7 bases lining up with TRBD1. J gave up 4 bases and V 3 bases, and 5 bases lay outside the gene matches. The germline V gene encodes CDR1 LNHNV and CDR2 YYDKDF (reference sequence). The CDR3 is made up of 15 amino acids.

The chain links TRBV14 to TRBJ2-7; 7 nucleotides agree with TRBD1. CDR1 SGHDN and CDR2 FVKESK come from the germline V gene. The trim removed 3 bases at V and 2 bases at J, leaving 4 bases unmatched. The CDR3 has 14 amino acids. CDR3 nucleotide sequence: TGTGCCAGCAGCCAGCGACAGGGAACCTACGAGCAGTACTTC. Amino acids: CASSQRQGTYEQYF. The variable domain in full, completed from reference TRBV14 and TRBJ2-7, reads EAGVTQFPSHSVIEKGQTVTLRCDPISGHDNLYWYRRVMGKEIKFLLHFVKESKQDESGMPNNRFLAERTGGTYSTLKVQPAELEDSGVYFCASSQRQGTYEQYFGPGTRLTVT.

This sequence joins TRBV5-4 and TRBJ2-3, with 11 positions matching TRBD2. The CDR3 length is 16 residues. Germline lookup yields CDR1 SGHNT and CDR2 YYREEE (reference sequence). V dropped 0 bases and J dropped 3; count of bases not matched to a gene: 3. DNA for the CDR3: TGTGCCAGCAGCTTGGGACTAGCGGGAAAAACAGATACGCAGTATTTT. The encoded protein is CASSLGLAGKTDTQYF.

This clone appeared once. V and J are TRBV5-6 and TRBJ2-7, with TRBD2 matching 12 bases. CDR1 SGHDT and CDR2 YYEEEE come from the germline V gene. The CDR3 consists of 16 residues. Unmatched junction bases numbered 4, after V lost 0 bases and J lost 3 bases. The chain's CDR3 is CASSLDGLAGSYEQYF. CDR3 coding DNA: TGTGCCAGCAGCTTGGACGGACTAGCGGGAAGCTACGAGCAGTACTTC.

The J gene is TRBJ1-1, the V gene TRBV5-5; TRBD1 matches at 7 bases. V gave up 4 bases and J gave up 4 bases; unmatched junction bases: 13. Germline assignment: CDR1 SGHKS and CDR2 YYEKEE (reference sequence). The CDR3 sequence is 16 residues long. The CDR3 spells CASSLEKTGIVTEAFF. The CDR3 coding sequence is TGTGCCAGCAGCCTGGAGAAGACAGGGATCGTCACTGAAGCTTTCTTT. Together with reference TRBV5-5 and TRBJ1-1, the CDR3 gives the full variable domain: DAGVTQSPTHLIKTRGQQVTLRCSPISGHKSVSWYQQVLGQGPQFIFQYYEKEERGRGNFPDRFSARQFPNYSSELNVNALLLGDSALYLCASSLEKTGIVTEAFFGQGTRLTVV.

This clone appeared once. The chain combines TRBV7-9 with TRBJ2-7; 7 bases are a match to TRBD1. The length of the CDR3 is 14 residues. CDR1 and CDR2 (germline): SEHNR, FQNEAQ (reference sequence). Trimming removed 2 bases from V and 2 bases from J; junction bases left unmatched: 3. This CDR3 reads CASSLIQGAYEQYF. The CDR3 DNA follows: TGTGCCAGCAGCTTAATTCAGGGGGCCTACGAGCAGTACTTC.

This clone was seen more than once but under ten times. This chain's CDR3 is CASSLNRDWLYEQYF. The CDR3 coding sequence is TGTGCCAGCAGCTTGAACCGGGACTGGCTCTACGAGCAGTACTTC. The chain links TRBV7-2 to TRBJ2-7; D might be TRBD2 (6 bases). V lost 3 bases and J lost 3, with 15 bases in between. Germline CDR1 SGHTA, CDR2 FQGNSA. This CDR3 comprises 15 residues.

This chain uses TRBV7-2 with TRBJ1-6; D not certain. The V end was cut by 1 base, the J end by 8 bases, with 9 bases between. The CDR3 consists of 14 residues. In germline, CDR1 is SGHTA, CDR2 FQGNSA. CDR3 nucleotides: TGTGCCAGCAGCTTAGAGATAGATTATTCACCCCTCCACTTT. Translation gives CASSLEIDYSPLHF.

The V call is TRBV28, the J call TRBJ2-1; TRBD1 aligns across 7 bases. Germline V lookup: CDR1 MDHEN, CDR2 SYDVKM. This CDR3 spans 14 amino acids. V was clipped by 5 bases and J by 2 bases; unmatched bases: 3. Written as DNA, the CDR3 is TGTGCCAGCAGTACTACAGGGGCCTACAATGAGCAGTTCTTC. As protein: CASSTTGAYNEQFF. The full variable domain, completed using reference TRBV28 and TRBJ2-1, is DVKVTQSSRYLVKRTGEKVFLECVQDMDHENMFWYRQDPGLGLRLIYFSYDVKMKEKGDIPEGYSVSREKKERFSLILESASTNQTSMYLCASSTTGAYNEQFFGPGTRLTVL.

This clone was found a few times. The chain couples TRBV9 to TRBJ2-7; D gene ambiguous. The V end lost 4 bases, the J end lost 6 bases, and 8 bases lay between the germline ends. This CDR3 is 11 amino acids long. Per the germline V gene, CDR1 is SGDLS and CDR2 is YYNGEE. Here the CDR3 reads CASSITFEQYF. The CDR3 DNA reads TGTGCCAGCAGCATCACTTTCGAGCAGTACTTC. Combining the CDR3 with reference TRBV9 and TRBJ2-7 gives the whole variable domain DSGVTQTPKHLITATGQRVTLRCSPRSGDLSVYWYQQSLDQGLQFLIQYYNGEERAKGNILERFSAQQFPDLHSELNLSSLELGDSALYFCASSITFEQYFGPGTRLTVT.

There are a few counts of this clone. The chain couples TRBV3-1 (or the pseudogene TRBV3-2) to TRBJ1-2; TRBD1 matches 11 bases. The CDR3 spans 17 residues. V was pared by 5 bases and J by 3 bases, with 11 bases of the junction left unmatched. Per the germline V gene, CDR1 is LGHDT and CDR2 is YNNKEL (reference sequence). The CDR3 is CASSNADRGQVDYGYTF. In DNA, the CDR3 is TGTGCCAGCAGCAATGCGGACAGGGGGCAGGTGGACTATGGCTACACCTTC.